The T cell receptor (beta chain) under discussion was sequenced for a study of human T cells and chemical hapten exposure. Overall study findings and caveats: DPC sensitization left the count of TCRs above 1 in 1000 unchanged.

This clonotype was recorded at least ten times. The antigen remains unidentified. Germline V gene data show CDR1 as MNHNY and CDR2 as SVGAGI (reference sequence). V was clipped by 6 bases and J by 7 bases; unmatched bases: 9. The CDR3 is 14 amino acids. Time point in this sample: patch test 2, 6 weeks after DPC sensitization. Treatment in this sample: therapeutic diphenylcyclopropenone sensitization with weekly scalp DPC. TCRdb re-called the RACE reads through MiXCR, storing one row per CDR3 protein. The table lists around 130,000 distinct CDR3 sequences, approximately 10% of them singletons. This sequence was found in a woman aged 45 to 65 with alopecia areata. Some clones in this sample may be carry-over from other donors' samples. The chain joins TRBV6-6 to TRBJ1-5, with TRBD1 matching 7 bases. The source material was whole blood, sampled in connection with sensitization to the hapten diphenylcyclopropenone (DPC). The CDR3 here is CASSPGTVGQPQHF. CDR3 bases: TGTGCCAGCAGCCCCGGGACAGTAGGCCAGCCCCAGCATTTT.